Sequencing of this T cell receptor (beta chain) was carried out in a study of neoadjuvant anti-PD-1 for oral cavity cancer. Whole-study findings and limits: Greater tumor shrinkage accompanied bigger post-treatment sizes of preexisting clones.

Stage II-IVA oral cavity squamous cell carcinoma was new and untreated by systemic or radiation therapy. These oral cavity squamous cell carcinomas were HPV-negative and locally advanced. J lost 9 bases, V lost 4 bases, and 4 bases had no gene match. Germline V gives CDR1 SGHDT, CDR2 YYEEEE. CDR3 size: 12 residues. TCRdb's table, derived via immunoSEQ multiplex PCR, lists solely in-frame clones and lacks some. The sample yields more than 7,000 clones, more than 40% seen once. A remark on this clone: Its antigen is still unknown.

The TCR originated in a person aged 35 to 85 with oral cavity squamous cell carcinoma. The chain uses TRBV5-6 and TRBJ2-3; 8 bases are shared with TRBD1. Here the sequenced sample was tumor tissue, taken before nivolumab (anti-PD-1) treatment. CDR3 amino acids: CASSPGQGTQYF. CDR3 DNA: TGTGCCAGCAGCCCAGGACAGGGAACGCAGTATTTT.